This T cell receptor (beta chain) was captured by sequencing in a study of OX40 agonist ivuxolimab in advanced cancers. Study as a whole: A male proportion of 70% to 90% was recorded, with mean age roughly 62 years and range about 23 to 90.

Only in-frame clones appear in the TCRdb table, and some are missing; sequencing was by immunoSEQ multiplex PCR. The sample lists around 100,000 clones, 90% seen once, with roughly 0.16% in the top ten. This CDR3 has 14 residues. The V gene's germline CDR1 is SEHNR and CDR2 FQNEAQ (reference sequence). Trimming cost V 5 bases and J 4 bases; bases outside gene matches: 4. This TCR was recovered from an adult with an advanced solid tumor such as melanoma, head and neck, liver or kidney cancer. Source: CD4+ or CD8+ T cells sorted from blood, taken in a trial of the OX40 agonist ivuxolimab. The chain has TRBV7-9 and TRBJ2-3; 9 bases agree with TRBD2. This chain's CDR3 is CASSPGLASDTQYF. The CDR3 DNA follows: TGTGCCAGCAGCCCGGGACTAGCTTCAGATACGCAGTATTTT.